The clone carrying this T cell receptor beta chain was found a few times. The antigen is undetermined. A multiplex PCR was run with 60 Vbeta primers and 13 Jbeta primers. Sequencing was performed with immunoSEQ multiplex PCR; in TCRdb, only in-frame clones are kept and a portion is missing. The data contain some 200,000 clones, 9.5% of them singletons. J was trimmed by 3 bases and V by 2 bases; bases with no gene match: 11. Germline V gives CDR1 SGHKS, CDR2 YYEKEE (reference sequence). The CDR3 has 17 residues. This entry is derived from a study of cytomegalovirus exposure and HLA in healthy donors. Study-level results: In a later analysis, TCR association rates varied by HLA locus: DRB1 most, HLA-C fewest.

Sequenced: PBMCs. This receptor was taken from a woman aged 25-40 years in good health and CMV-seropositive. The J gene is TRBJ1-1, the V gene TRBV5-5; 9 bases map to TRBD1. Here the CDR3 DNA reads TGTGCCAGCAGCTTTATGTCGGGGACAGGGTTGCACACTGAAGCTTTCTTT. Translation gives CASSFMSGTGLHTEAFF.